The subject of this entry is one TCR beta chain. The data stem from a study of blood T cell repertoires in COVID-19. The protocol was immunoSEQ multiplex PCR, while the TCRdb copy is restricted to in-frame clones and leaves out a portion. The table shows about 190,000 clones, with approximately 90% occurring only once. Germline V lookup: CDR1 SNHLY, CDR2 FYNNEI. The CDR3 contains 15 residues. With V trimmed by 9 bases and J by 7 bases, 12 bases remained unmatched. The rearrangement links TRBV2 to TRBJ1-6; 7 positions match TRBD1. This TCR came from a woman in her 30s with acute or convalescent COVID-19. The sample consisted of peripheral blood. The DNA of the CDR3 is TGTGCCAGAAGGGTACTGGGACAGCCCAATTCACCCCTCCACTTT. Protein product: CARRVLGQPNSPLHF. Full variable domain (remainder filled in from reference TRBV2 and TRBJ1-6): EPEVTQTPSHQVTQMGQEVILRCVPISNHLYFYWYRQILGQKVEFLVSFYNNEISEKSEIFDDQFSVERPDGSNFTLKIRSTKLEDSAMYFCARRVLGQPNSPLHFGNGTRLTVT.